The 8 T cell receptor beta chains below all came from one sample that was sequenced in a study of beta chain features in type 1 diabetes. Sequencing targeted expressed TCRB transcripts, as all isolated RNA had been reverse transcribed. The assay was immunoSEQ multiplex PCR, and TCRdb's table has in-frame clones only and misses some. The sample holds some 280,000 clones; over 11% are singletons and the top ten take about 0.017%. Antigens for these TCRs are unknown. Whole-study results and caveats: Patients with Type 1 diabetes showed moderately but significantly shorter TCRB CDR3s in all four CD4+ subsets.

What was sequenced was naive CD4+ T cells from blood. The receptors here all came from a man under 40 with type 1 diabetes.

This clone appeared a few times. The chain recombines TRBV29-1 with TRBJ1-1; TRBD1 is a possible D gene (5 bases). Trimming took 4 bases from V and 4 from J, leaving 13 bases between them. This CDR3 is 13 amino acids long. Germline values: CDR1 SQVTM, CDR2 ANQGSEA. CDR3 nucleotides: TGCAGCGTTGTCGGCCAGGGTCGCACTGAAGCTTTCTTT. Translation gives CSVVGQGRTEAFF.

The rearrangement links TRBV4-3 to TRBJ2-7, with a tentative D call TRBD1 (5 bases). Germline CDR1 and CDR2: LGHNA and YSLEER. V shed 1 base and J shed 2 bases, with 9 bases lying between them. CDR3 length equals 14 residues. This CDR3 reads CASSQVSGTYEQYF. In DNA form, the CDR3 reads TGCGCCAGCAGCCAAGTCTCAGGGACCTACGAGCAGTACTTC.

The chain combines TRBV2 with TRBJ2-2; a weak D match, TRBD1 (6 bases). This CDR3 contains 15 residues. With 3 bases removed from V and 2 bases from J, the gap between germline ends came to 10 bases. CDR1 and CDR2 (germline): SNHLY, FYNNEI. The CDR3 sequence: CASSETGYNTGELFF. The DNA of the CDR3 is TGTGCCAGCAGTGAGACAGGATATAACACCGGGGAGCTGTTTTTT.

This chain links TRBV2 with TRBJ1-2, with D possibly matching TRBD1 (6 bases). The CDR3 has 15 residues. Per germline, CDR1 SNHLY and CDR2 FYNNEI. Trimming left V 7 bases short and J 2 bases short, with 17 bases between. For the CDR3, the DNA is TGTGCCAGCACCGTTGGCAGGGGATCCAACTATGGCTACACCTTC. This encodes CASTVGRGSNYGYTF.

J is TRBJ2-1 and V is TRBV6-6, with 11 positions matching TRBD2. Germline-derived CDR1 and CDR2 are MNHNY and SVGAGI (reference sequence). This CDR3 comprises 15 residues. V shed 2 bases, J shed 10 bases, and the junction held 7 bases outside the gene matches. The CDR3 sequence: CASSYGVAGGPEQFF. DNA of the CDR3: TGTGCCAGCAGTTACGGGGTAGCGGGAGGGCCAGAGCAGTTCTTC.

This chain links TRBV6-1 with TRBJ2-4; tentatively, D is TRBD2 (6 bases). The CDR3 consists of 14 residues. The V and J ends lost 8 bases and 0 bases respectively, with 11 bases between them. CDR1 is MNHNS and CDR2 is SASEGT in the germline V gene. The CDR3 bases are TGTGCCAGCCTTAGCGGATTAGCCAAAAACATTCAGTACTTC. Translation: CASLSGLAKNIQYF.

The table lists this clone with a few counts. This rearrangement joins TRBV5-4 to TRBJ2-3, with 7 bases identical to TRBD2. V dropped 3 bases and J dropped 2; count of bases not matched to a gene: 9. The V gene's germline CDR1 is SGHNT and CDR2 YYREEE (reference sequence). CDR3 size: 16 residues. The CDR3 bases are TGTGCCAGCAGCTCCGTGATGGGGAGGGACACAGATACGCAGTATTTT. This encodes CASSSVMGRDTDTQYF.

The CDR3 sequence: CASSSDRAEAFF. CDR3 bases: TGTGCCAGCAGCTCCGACCGGGCTGAAGCTTTCTTT. The chain carries TRBV5-6 and TRBJ1-1, with no clear D. Germline CDR1 and CDR2: SGHDT and YYEEEE. Trimming stripped 3 bases from V and 6 bases from J, with 9 bases between. This CDR3 region has 12 residues.